This TCR beta chain was captured in a study of blood T cell repertoires in COVID-19 (dated by TCRdb to the early 2020s). About the investigation overall: Samples covering the acute and convalescent phases of COVID-19 were provided by collaborators in the United States, Italy and Spain. A de-identified subject ID, COVID-19 status, age in years and sex were almost always included in the sample metadata. The samples were drawn from two sources: the first 160 participants of the ongoing ImmuneRACE study, and 1,000 to 1,500 subjects contributed by 6 global collaborators. HLA class I and class II types, where available, came from metadata supplied by the sample provider rather than from assay-based typing. The prospective study material was composed of cDNA or gDNA derived from T cells, B-cell-depleted T cells, or PBMCs. Subjects who had been exposed to COVID-19, were actively infected with it, or had recovered from it provided the deeply sampled blood TCRbeta repertoires that made up the dataset. The repertoires were released in a freely available public database meant as a resource for research on the immune response to SARS-CoV-2. Overall study outcomes, separate from this receptor: Clinical and demographic metadata were provided uncurated, with the amount varying by source and participant.

The CDR3, cysteine through phenylalanine, is 15 amino acids long. The kept DNA is CDR3 alone, 45 bases in frame from the first base. Sequences SGHKS (CDR1) and YYEKEE (CDR2) are obtained from the germline V gene (reference sequence). V is clipped by 6 bases and J by 7 bases, and the sequence between their germline boundaries is 23 bases long. One collaborating source in Seattle enrolled patients during active infection and followed them longitudinally through the course of disease. The collaborating institutions used their own protocols to collect whole blood in K2EDTA tubes. For TCRbeta analysis, collaborators shipped samples in one of three forms: frozen whole blood, isolated PBMCs, or DNA extracted from either of those sample types. The immunoSEQ Assay, a bias-controlled multiplex PCR, was used to amplify TCRbeta CDR3 regions from genomic DNA. The study's own analysis went as follows. The number of nucleated cells in each sample was estimated by amplification of reference gene primers within the assay. To quantify the absolute abundance of each unique TCRbeta CDR3 rearrangement, sequence reads were collapsed and filtered. Productive Simpson clonality was computed per sample as the square root of Simpson's diversity index over productive rearrangements. This is the immuneACCESS table as TCRdb keeps it, with only in-frame sequences that have V and J called. A part of the clones is gone; compared with another copy, unresolved V genes explain less than half, and the rest is unexplained. That table gives V, J and clone size, and the DNA gave D and trimming. Across this sample there are about 270,000 clones, with 86% seen only once. Of the sample, approximately 14% is held by the ten largest clones.

As to this clone: The specificity of this receptor is unknown. No much larger clonotype is one base removed from it; base qualities were not supplied.

The chain links TRBV5-5 with TRBJ2-7, with a tentative D gene TRBD2 over 6 matching bases. The receptor comes from a woman between 65 and 79 years old with COVID-19, enrolled during active disease. Sequencing was carried out using peripheral blood. The CDR3 is CASTTLGGEASEQYF. The nucleotides are TGTGCCAGCACCACCCTAGGAGGGGAGGCGTCGGAGCAGTACTTC.